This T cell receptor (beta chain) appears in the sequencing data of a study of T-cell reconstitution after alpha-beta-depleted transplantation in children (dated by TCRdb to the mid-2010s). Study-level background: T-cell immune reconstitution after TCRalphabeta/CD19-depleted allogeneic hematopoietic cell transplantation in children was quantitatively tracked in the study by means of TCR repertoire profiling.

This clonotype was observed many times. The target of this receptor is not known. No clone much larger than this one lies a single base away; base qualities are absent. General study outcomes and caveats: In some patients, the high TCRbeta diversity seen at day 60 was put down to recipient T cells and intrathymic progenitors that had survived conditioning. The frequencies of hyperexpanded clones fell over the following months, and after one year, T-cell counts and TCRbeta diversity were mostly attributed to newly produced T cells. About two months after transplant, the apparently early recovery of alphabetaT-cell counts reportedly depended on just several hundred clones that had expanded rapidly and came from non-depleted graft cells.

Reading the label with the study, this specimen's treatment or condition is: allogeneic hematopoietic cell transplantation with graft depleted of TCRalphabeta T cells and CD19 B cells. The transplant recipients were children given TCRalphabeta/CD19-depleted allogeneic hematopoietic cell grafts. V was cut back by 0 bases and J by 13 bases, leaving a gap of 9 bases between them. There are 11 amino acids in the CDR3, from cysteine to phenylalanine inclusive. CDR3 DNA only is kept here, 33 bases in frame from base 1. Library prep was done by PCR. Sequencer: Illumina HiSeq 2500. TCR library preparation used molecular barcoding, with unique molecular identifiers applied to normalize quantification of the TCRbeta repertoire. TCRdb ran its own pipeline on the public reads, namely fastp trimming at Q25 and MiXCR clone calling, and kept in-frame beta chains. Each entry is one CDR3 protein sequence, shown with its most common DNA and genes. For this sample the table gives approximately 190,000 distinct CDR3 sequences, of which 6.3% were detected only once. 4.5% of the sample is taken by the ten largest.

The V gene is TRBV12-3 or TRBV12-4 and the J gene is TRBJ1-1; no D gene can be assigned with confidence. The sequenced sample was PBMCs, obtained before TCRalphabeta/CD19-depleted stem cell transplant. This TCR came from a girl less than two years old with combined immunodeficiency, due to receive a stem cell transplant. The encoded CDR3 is CASSLAGLDFF. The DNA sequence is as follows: TGTGCCAGCAGTTTAGCCGGGCTCGATTTCTTT.